The 12 T cell receptor beta chains presented below share a single source sample, sequenced in a study of cytomegalovirus exposure and HLA in healthy donors. Amplification used 60 Vbeta primers and 13 Jbeta primers. Repertoires were generated with immunoSEQ multiplex PCR, while TCRdb's copy carries only in-frame clones and drops some. The profile covers 100,000 to 150,000 clones, with more than 80% appearing a single time and 8.9% taken by the ten largest. The sequenced material came from PBMCs. The receptors here all came from a man aged 25-45 years in good health and CMV-seropositive.

The V call is TRBV9, the J call TRBJ1-1, with TRBD1 identical over 7 bases. Germline CDR1 SGDLS, CDR2 YYNGEE. Trimming at V came to 4 bases and at J to 5 bases, leaving 14 bases not matched to a gene. The CDR3 has 16 residues. The CDR3: CASSIPIGQAGTEAFF. Written as DNA, the CDR3 is TGTGCCAGCAGCATACCGATCGGACAGGCGGGGACTGAAGCTTTCTTT.

The rearrangement uses TRBV28 and TRBJ1-1, with 7 bases aligning to TRBD1. V was clipped by 2 bases and J by 0 bases; unmatched bases: 3. The CDR3 is 15 residues long. Germline lookup yields CDR1 MDHEN and CDR2 SYDVKM. The CDR3 sequence: CASSLVQGLNTEAFF. CDR3 in DNA: TGTGCCAGCAGTTTAGTACAGGGGTTGAACACTGAAGCTTTCTTT.

The chain links TRBV19 to TRBJ2-2, with TRBD1 matching 9 bases. CDR1 and CDR2 from the germline V gene are LNHDA and SQIVND (reference sequence). Losses at the gene ends were 3 bases for V and 5 bases for J; bases not matched to a gene: 16. The CDR3 covers 19 residues. The CDR3 loop reads CASSMEEVGTGWFTGELFF. CDR3 in DNA: TGTGCCAGTAGTATGGAGGAGGTCGGGACAGGGTGGTTTACCGGGGAGCTGTTTTTT.

The V call is TRBV28, the J call TRBJ2-1, with D uncertain. The V and J ends lost 7 bases and 4 bases respectively, with 5 bases between them. The V gene's germline CDR1 is MDHEN and CDR2 SYDVKM. The CDR3 is 11 amino acids. The chain's CDR3 is CASTLYNEQFF. The CDR3 DNA reads TGTGCCAGCACCCTATACAATGAGCAGTTCTTC. Using reference TRBV28 and TRBJ2-1 for the parts outside the CDR3, the full variable domain is DVKVTQSSRYLVKRTGEKVFLECVQDMDHENMFWYRQDPGLGLRLIYFSYDVKMKEKGDIPEGYSVSREKKERFSLILESASTNQTSMYLCASTLYNEQFFGPGTRLTVL.

The chain uses TRBV30 and TRBJ1-1; TRBD1 might be the D (6 bases). This CDR3 has 12 residues. Germline V lookup: CDR1 GTSNPN, CDR2 SVGIG (reference sequence). CDR3 region: CAGDRRVTEAFF. Written as DNA, the CDR3 is TGTGCAGGAGACAGGAGAGTCACTGAAGCTTTCTTT. The variable domain in full, with the rest retrieved from reference TRBV30 and TRBJ1-1, is SQTIHQWPATLVQPVGSPLSLECTVEGTSNPNLYWYRQAAGRGLQLLFYSVGIGQISSEVPQNLSASRPQDRQFILSSKKLLLSDSGFYLCAGDRRVTEAFFGQGTRLTVV.

The CDR3 loop reads CASSGTSREQFF. Here the CDR3 DNA reads TGTGCCAGCAGCGGGACTAGCCGGGAGCAGTTCTTC. V usage is TRBV9 and J usage is TRBJ2-1, with 8 bases lining up with TRBD2. The CDR3 extends over 12 amino acids. After removal of 3 bases from V and 10 bases from J, the junction contained 3 bases not matched to a gene. Germline V CDR1 and CDR2: SGDLS, YYNGEE. Full variable domain (missing parts from reference TRBV9 and TRBJ2-1): DSGVTQTPKHLITATGQRVTLRCSPRSGDLSVYWYQQSLDQGLQFLIQYYNGEERAKGNILERFSAQQFPDLHSELNLSSLELGDSALYFCASSGTSREQFFGPGTRLTVL.

The chain joins TRBV6-5 to TRBJ2-5, with a tentative D call TRBD2 (7 bases). Between the trimmed V and J ends, which lost 6 bases and 5 bases, there was a span of 19 bases. The CDR3 spans 15 residues. Germline loops: CDR1 MNHEY, CDR2 SVGAGI. The CDR3 loop is CASSPLGGAGETQYF. CDR3 DNA: TGTGCCAGCAGCCCCCTGGGGGGGGCCGGGGAGACCCAGTACTTC.

The chain is built from TRBV9 and TRBJ1-6; the D is unclear. From germline, CDR1 is SGDLS and CDR2 YYNGEE. V was clipped by 0 bases and J by 9 bases, with 10 bases between them. This CDR3 comprises 14 residues. CDR3: CASSVEGSGSPLHF. CDR3 nucleotide sequence: TGTGCCAGCAGCGTAGAAGGGAGCGGTTCACCCCTCCACTTT.

The chain combines TRBV11-3 with TRBJ2-2; 7 positions agree with TRBD2. The V gene's germline CDR1 is SGHNT and CDR2 YENEEA. V dropped 1 base and J dropped 5; count of bases not matched to a gene: 7. The CDR3 extends over 16 amino acids. The CDR3 reads CASSLGGGRRTGELFF. The CDR3 nucleotides read TGTGCCAGCAGCTTAGGGGGAGGGCGAAGGACCGGGGAGCTGTTTTTT.

This clone was recorded only once. The rearrangement uses TRBV19 and TRBJ1-5, with D possibly matching TRBD1 (6 bases). CDR3 size: 17 residues. In germline, CDR1 is LNHDA, CDR2 SQIVND (reference sequence). Trimming removed 7 bases from V and 0 bases from J, with 19 bases in between. CDR3 sequence reads: CASKEGGRLTSNQPQHF. The CDR3 DNA is TGTGCCAGTAAGGAGGGGGGGCGACTGACTAGCAATCAGCCCCAGCATTTT. The full variable domain, with the rest looked up from reference TRBV19 and TRBJ1-5, is DGGITQSPKYLFRKEGQNVTLSCEQNLNHDAMYWYRQDPGQGLRLIYYSQIVNDFQKGDIAEGYSVSREKKESFPLTVTSAQKNPTAFYLCASKEGGRLTSNQPQHFGDGTRLSIL.

V and J are TRBV13 and TRBJ2-5, with 10 bases identical to TRBD2. V was clipped by 4 bases and J by 3 bases; unmatched bases: 8. CDR1 is PRHDT, CDR2 FYEKMQ, per germline (reference sequence). The CDR3 spans 16 residues. For the CDR3, the DNA is TGTGCCAGCAGCTCCAGTAGCGGGGGGAACAAAGAGACCCAGTACTTC. Translation: CASSSSSGGNKETQYF.

V and J are TRBV19 and TRBJ1-1; D ambiguous. Germline CDR1 LNHDA, CDR2 SQIVND (reference sequence). The CDR3 totals 16 residues. V gave up 4 bases and J gave up 1 base, with 16 bases separating them. The CDR3 sequence is CASSTTSVPGNTEAFF. As DNA, the CDR3 is TGTGCCAGTAGTACCACATCGGTTCCGGGGAACACTGAAGCTTTCTTT.